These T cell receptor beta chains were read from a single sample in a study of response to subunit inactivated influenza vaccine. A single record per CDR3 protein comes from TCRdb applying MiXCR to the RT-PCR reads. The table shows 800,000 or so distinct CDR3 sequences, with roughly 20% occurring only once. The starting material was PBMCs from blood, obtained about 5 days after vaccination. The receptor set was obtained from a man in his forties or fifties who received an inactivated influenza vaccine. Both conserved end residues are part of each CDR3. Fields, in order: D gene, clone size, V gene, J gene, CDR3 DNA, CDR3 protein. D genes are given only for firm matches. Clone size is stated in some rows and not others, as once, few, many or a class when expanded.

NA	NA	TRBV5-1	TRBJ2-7	TGCGCCAGCAGCTTGGCGCCCTCGGGGGGCGTTTCCTACGAGCAGTACTTC	CASSLAPSGGVSYEQYF
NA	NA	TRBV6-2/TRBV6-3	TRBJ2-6	TGTGCCAGCAGTTACAGGGTCTTTGGGGCCAACGTCCTGACTTTC	CASSYRVFGANVLTF
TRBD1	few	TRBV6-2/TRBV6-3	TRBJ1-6	TGTGCCAGCAGTTACTCGAGAGCACGGAGGACAGGGGGCCCTGGGTCACCCCTCCACTTT	CASSYSRARRTGGPGSPLHF
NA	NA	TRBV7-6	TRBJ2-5	TGTGCCAGCAGCTTACGGCGGGGTAAGGAGACCCAGTACTTC	CASSLRRGKETQYF
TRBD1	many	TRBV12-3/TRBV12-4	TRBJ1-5	TGTGCCAGCAGGACACGGGACAGGTATCAGCCCCAGCATTTT	CASRTRDRYQPQHF
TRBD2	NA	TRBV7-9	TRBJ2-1	TGTGCCAGCAGCCGGGGACTAGCGGGAGGGCTCAATGAGCAGTTCTTC	CASSRGLAGGLNEQFF
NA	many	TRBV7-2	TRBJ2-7	TGTGCCAGCAGCTTACAAGTCCAAACGGAGCAGTACTTC	CASSLQVQTEQYF
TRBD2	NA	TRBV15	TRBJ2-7	TGTCCCACCAGAACCGACAGCGGGGGGTCCTACGAGCAGTACTTC	CPTRTDSGGSYEQYF
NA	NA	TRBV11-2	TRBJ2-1	TGTGCCAGCAGCTTAGTTCAGGCGCGTCTCTACAATGAGCAGTTCTTC	CASSLVQARLYNEQFF
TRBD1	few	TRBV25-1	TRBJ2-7	TGTGCCAGCAGTGAAGGGTCATGGGGCAGGGGGCATTACTACGAGCAGTACTTC	CASSEGSWGRGHYYEQYF
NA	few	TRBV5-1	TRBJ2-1	TGCGCCAGCACCCTCGGACCGAGCTTAGCCTACAATGAGCAGTTCTTC	CASTLGPSLAYNEQFF
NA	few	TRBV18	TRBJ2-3	TGTGCCAGCTCACCAGGGGGCCCAGATACGCAGTATTTT	CASSPGGPDTQYF
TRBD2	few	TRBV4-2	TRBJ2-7	TGTGCCAGCAGCCAGGGGGGGGAGGGAACCTACGAGCAGTACTTC	CASSQGGEGTYEQYF
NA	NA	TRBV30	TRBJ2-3	TGTGCCTGGATGAAGCTAGGCACAGATACGCAGTATTTT	CAWMKLGTDTQYF
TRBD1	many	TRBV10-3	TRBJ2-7	TGTGCCATCAGTGCTACAGGGGGCCTTACGTACGAGCAGTACTTC	CAISATGGLTYEQYF
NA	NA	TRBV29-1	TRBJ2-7	TGCAGCGTGACCGGGGTCAGGGCCTACGAGCAGTACTTC	CSVTGVRAYEQYF
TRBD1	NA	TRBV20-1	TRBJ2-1	TGCAGTGCTAGAGTCCGGGACAGGGCCTACAATGAGCAGTTCTTC	CSARVRDRAYNEQFF
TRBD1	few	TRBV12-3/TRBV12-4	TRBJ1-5	TGTGCCAGCAGTTCCGGGACAGGCGTCAATCAGCCCCAGCATTTT	CASSSGTGVNQPQHF
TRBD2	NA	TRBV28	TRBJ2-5	TGTGCCAGCAGGGGGACTAGCGCGGGGACCCAGTACTTC	CASRGTSAGTQYF
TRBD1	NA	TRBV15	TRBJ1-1	TGTGCCACCAGCAGAGTTTGGACAGGGAACACTGAAGCTTTCTTT	CATSRVWTGNTEAFF
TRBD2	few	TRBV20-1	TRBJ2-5	TGCAGTGCCCGCCCCTCTAGCGGGGCCCGGCAAGAGACCCAGTACTTC	CSARPSSGARQETQYF
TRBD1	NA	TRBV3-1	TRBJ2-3	TGTGCCAGCAGCCCAATGCACTCCGGGACAGGAAAGCATACGCAGTATTTT	CASSPMHSGTGKHTQYF
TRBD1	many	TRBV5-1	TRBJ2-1	TGCGCCAGCAGCTCCCGGGACAGCTCCTACAATGAGCAGTTCTTC	CASSSRDSSYNEQFF
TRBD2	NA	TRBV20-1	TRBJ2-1	TGCAGTGCTAGTGCGGGGGGGCGCTACAATGAGCAGTTCTTC	CSASAGGRYNEQFF
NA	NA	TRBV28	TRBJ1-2	TGTGCCAGCAGTGGTCTCAGCTACTATGGCTACACCTTC	CASSGLSYYGYTF
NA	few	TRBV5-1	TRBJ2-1	TGCGCCAGCAGCTTGGACAGGGAATACAATGAGCAGTTCTTC	CASSLDREYNEQFF
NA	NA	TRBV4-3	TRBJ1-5	TGCGCCAGCAGCCAAGAGACAGGCCCGCGTCAGCCCCAGCATTTT	CASSQETGPRQPQHF
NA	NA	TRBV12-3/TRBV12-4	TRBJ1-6	TGTGCCAGCAGCCTGGGACCGATTAATTCACCCCTCCACTTT	CASSLGPINSPLHF
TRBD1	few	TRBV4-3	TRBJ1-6	TGCGCCAGCAGCCAAGATTGGGACAGCCCAAATTCACCCCTCCACTTT	CASSQDWDSPNSPLHF
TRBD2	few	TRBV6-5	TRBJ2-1	TGTGCCAGCAGTTACTCGAGCGGGCGGGAGGGAAAGCAGTTCTTC	CASSYSSGREGKQFF
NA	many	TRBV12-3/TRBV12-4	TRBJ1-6	TGTGCCAGTCTACCCCCCTATAATTCACCCCTCCACTTT	CASLPPYNSPLHF
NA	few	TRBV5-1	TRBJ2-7	TGCGCCAGCAGCTTGGATAATGGAGGCTCCTACGAGCAGTACTTC	CASSLDNGGSYEQYF
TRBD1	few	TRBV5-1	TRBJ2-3	TGCGCCAGCAGCTTGCGCGGACAGGGGGCAGATACGCAGTATTTT	CASSLRGQGADTQYF
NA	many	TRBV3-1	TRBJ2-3	TGTGCCAGCAGCCGAGGGGATACGCAGTATTTT	CASSRGDTQYF
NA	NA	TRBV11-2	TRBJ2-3	TGTGCCAGCAGCGAGGAAACGGGATCCGGGCAGTATTTT	CASSEETGSGQYF
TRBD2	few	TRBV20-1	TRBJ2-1	TGCAGTGCTCAGCGGGAGCCTCTCAAGGACAATGAGCAGTTCTTC	CSAQREPLKDNEQFF
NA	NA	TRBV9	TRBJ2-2	TGTGCCAGCAGCGTCTACTACTTACCGAACACCGGGGAGCTGTTTTTT	CASSVYYLPNTGELFF
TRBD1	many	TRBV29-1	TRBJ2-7	TGCAGCGTGGAACTCAGGGGGCTGCACTACGAGCAGTACTTC	CSVELRGLHYEQYF
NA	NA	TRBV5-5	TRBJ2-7	TGTGCCAGCACCTTCGGGACCGATAGCTCCTACGAGCAGTACTTC	CASTFGTDSSYEQYF
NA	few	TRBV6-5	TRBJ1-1	TGTGCCAGCATGGGGTACACTGAAGCTTTCTTT	CASMGYTEAFF
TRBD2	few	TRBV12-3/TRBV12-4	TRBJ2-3	TGTGCCAGCAGTACCTCAATAGCGGGGGGACGAGATACGCAGTATTTT	CASSTSIAGGRDTQYF
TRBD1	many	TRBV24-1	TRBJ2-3	TGTGCCACCAGTGATTTGTTTTCGACAGGGGGTCCAGATACGCAGTATTTT	CATSDLFSTGGPDTQYF
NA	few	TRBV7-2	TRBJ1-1	TGTGCCAGCAGCTTAACAATAGGGGGGAACACTGAAGCTTTCTTT	CASSLTIGGNTEAFF
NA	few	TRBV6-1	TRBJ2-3	TGTGCCAGCAGCAGGCTAGCAATCACAGATACGCAGTATTTT	CASSRLAITDTQYF